What follows is one T cell receptor (beta chain) and its context. At the DNA level, this CDR3 is encoded by other sequences in the same sample as well. The CDR3 totals 15 residues. Trimming took off 0 bases at V and 2 bases at J, with 11 bases between the two ends. Germline V gene lookup returns CDR1 SGDLS and CDR2 YYNGEE. Produced via immunoSEQ multiplex PCR; TCRdb's table is partial and in-frame only. The sample consists of tens of thousands of clones, around 67% of them appearing once. These data are taken from a study of OX40 agonist ivuxolimab in advanced cancers. The chain carries TRBV9 and TRBJ2-5, with D possibly called TRBD1 or TRBD2 (5 bases each). The receptor was derived from an adult with an advanced solid tumor such as melanoma, head and neck, liver or kidney cancer. The sample here was CD4+ or CD8+ T cells sorted from blood, taken in a trial of the OX40 agonist ivuxolimab. The chain's CDR3 is CASSVGRDPQETQYF. The CDR3 DNA reads TGTGCCAGCAGCGTAGGTAGGGACCCACAAGAGACCCAGTACTTC.